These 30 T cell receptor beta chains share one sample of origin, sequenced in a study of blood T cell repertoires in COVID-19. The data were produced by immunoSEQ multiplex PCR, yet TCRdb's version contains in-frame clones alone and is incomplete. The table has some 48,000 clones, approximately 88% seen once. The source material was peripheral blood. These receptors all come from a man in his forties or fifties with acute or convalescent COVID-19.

Written as DNA, the CDR3 is TGTGCCAGCAGTAACGGGGGAGGGCCGGGTAATGAGCAGTTCTTC. Protein product: CASSNGGGPGNEQFF. The chain links TRBV2 to TRBJ2-1, with 7 positions matching TRBD2. The V segment lost 5 bases and the J segment 7 bases; nucleotides outside the gene matches: 11. Germline V gene data show CDR1 as SNHLY and CDR2 as FYNNEI. CDR3 size: 15 residues.

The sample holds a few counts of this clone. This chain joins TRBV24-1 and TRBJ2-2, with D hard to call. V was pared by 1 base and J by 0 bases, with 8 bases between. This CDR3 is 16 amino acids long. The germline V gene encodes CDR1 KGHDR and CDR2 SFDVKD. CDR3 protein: CATSDFRQANTGELFF. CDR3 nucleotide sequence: TGTGCCACCAGTGATTTTAGGCAGGCGAACACCGGGGAGCTGTTTTTT.

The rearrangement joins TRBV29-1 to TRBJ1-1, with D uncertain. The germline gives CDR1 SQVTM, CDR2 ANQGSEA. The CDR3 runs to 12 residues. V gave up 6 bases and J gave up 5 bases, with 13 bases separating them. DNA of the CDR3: TGCAGCGTCGCGGCGGTGGAGACTGAAGCTTTCTTT. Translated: CSVAAVETEAFF.

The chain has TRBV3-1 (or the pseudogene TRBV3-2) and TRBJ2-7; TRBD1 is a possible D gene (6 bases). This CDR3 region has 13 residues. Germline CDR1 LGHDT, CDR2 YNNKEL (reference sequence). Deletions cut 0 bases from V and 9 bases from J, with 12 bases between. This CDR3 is CASSQETGTGQYF. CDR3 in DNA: TGTGCCAGCAGCCAAGAGACAGGAACTGGGCAGTACTTC.

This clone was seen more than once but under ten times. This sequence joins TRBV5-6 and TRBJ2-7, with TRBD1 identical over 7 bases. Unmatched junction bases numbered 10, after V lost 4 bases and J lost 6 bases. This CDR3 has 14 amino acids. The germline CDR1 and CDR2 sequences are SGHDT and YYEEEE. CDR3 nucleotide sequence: TGTGCCAGCAGCGTCTCCGGGACAGCCGTCGAGCAGTACTTC. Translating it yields CASSVSGTAVEQYF.

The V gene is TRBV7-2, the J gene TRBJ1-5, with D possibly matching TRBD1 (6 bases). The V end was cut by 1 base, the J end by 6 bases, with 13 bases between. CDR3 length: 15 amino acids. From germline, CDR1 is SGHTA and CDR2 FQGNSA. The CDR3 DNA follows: TGTGCCAGCAGCTTAGGGGGCAGGGGAGTTCAGCCCCAGCATTTT. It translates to CASSLGGRGVQPQHF.

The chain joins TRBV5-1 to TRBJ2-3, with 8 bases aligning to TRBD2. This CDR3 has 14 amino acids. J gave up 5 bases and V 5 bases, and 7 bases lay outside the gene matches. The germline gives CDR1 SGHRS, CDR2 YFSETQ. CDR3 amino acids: CASSLGGRLDTQYF. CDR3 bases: TGCGCCAGCAGTCTAGGCGGGAGGTTAGATACGCAGTATTTT.

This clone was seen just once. This CDR3 is CATSDLTGTGGRETQYF. The DNA for the CDR3 is TGTGCCACCAGTGATTTGACCGGGACAGGGGGCCGGGAGACCCAGTACTTC. This chain joins TRBV24-1 and TRBJ2-5; TRBD1 agrees at 12 bases. Germline V gene sequence: CDR1 KGHDR, CDR2 SFDVKD. Losses at the gene ends were 0 bases for V and 5 bases for J; bases not matched to a gene: 6. This CDR3 has 17 amino acids.

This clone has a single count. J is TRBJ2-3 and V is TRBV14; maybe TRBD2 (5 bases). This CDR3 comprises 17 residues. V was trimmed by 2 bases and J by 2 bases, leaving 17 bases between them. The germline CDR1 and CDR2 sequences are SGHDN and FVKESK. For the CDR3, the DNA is TGTGCCAGCAGCCAACATGCCCACCTTCGGGACACAGATACGCAGTATTTT. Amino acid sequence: CASSQHAHLRDTDTQYF.

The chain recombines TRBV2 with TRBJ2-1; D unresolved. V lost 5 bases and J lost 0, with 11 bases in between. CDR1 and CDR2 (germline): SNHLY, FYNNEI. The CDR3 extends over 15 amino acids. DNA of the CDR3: TGTGCCAGCAGTCATAGTTATAGCTCCTACAATGAGCAGTTCTTC. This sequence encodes CASSHSYSSYNEQFF.

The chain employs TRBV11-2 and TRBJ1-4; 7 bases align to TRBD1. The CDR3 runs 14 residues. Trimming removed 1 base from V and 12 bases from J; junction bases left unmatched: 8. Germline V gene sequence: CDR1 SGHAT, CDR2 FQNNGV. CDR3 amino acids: CASSLGAGGTELFF. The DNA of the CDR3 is TGTGCCAGCAGCTTAGGGGCAGGGGGGACGGAACTGTTTTTT.

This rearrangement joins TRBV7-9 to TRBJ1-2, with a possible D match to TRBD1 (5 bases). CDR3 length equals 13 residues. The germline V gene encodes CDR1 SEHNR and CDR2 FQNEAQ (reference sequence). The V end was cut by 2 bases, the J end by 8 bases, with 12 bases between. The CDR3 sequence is CASSLPGRGGYTF. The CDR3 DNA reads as TGTGCCAGCAGCTTACCGGGGAGGGGAGGCTACACCTTC.

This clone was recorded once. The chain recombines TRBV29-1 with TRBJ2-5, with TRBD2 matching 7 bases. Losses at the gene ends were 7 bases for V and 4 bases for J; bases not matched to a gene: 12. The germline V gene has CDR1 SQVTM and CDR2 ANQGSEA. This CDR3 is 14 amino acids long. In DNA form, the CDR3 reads TGCAGCGCTGCAGAGCGGGGCCCCCGAGAGACCCAGTACTTC. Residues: CSAAERGPRETQYF.

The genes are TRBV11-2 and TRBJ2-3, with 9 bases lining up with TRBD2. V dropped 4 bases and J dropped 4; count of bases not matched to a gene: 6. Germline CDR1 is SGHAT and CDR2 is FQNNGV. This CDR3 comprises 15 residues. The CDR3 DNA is TGTGCCAGCAGCTGGGCGGGGGGGCTCGCAGATACGCAGTATTTT. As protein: CASSWAGGLADTQYF.

CDR3 loop: CASIGQGAETQYF. The CDR3 DNA is TGTGCCAGCATCGGACAGGGAGCAGAGACCCAGTACTTC. V and J are TRBV6-5 and TRBJ2-5; TRBD1 matches at 8 bases. Germline loops: CDR1 MNHEY, CDR2 SVGAGI. After removal of 7 bases from V and 4 bases from J, the junction contained 5 bases not matched to a gene. CDR3 length: 13 amino acids.

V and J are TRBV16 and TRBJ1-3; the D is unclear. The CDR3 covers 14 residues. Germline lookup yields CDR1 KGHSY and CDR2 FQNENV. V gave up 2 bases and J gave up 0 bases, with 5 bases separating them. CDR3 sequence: CASSQVYSGNTIYF. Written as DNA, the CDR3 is TGTGCCAGCAGCCAAGTATACTCTGGAAACACCATATATTTT.

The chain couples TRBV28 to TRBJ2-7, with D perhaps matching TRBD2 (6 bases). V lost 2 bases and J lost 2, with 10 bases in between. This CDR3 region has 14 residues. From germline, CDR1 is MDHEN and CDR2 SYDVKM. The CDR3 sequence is CASSLSSGAYEQYF. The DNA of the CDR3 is TGTGCCAGCAGTTTAAGTAGCGGTGCCTACGAGCAGTACTTC.

The CDR3 is CASSLTTGAMNTEAFF. For the CDR3, the DNA is TGTGCCAGCAGCTTAACGACGGGAGCTATGAACACTGAAGCTTTCTTT. The chain couples TRBV7-3 to TRBJ1-1; unclear D gene. Germline values: CDR1 SGHTA, CDR2 FQGTGA. Deletions cut 0 bases from V and 0 bases from J, with 11 bases between. This CDR3 is built from 16 residues.

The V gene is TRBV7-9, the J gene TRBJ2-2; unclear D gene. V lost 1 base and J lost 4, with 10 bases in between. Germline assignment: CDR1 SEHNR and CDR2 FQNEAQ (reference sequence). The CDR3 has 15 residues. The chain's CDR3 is CASSLGQVLTGELFF. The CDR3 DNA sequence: TGTGCCAGCAGCTTAGGCCAGGTCCTCACCGGGGAGCTGTTTTTT. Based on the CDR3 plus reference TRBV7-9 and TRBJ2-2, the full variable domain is DTGVSQNPRHKITKRGQNVTFRCDPISEHNRLYWYRQTLGQGPEFLTYFQNEAQLEKSRLLSDRFSAERPKGSFSTLEIQRTEQGDSAMYLCASSLGQVLTGELFFGEGSRLTVL.

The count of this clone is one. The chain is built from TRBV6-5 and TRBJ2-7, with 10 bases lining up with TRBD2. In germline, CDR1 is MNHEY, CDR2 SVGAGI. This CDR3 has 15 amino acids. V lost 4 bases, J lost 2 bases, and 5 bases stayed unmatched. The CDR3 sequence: CASSSWTSGAYEQYF. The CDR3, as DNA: TGTGCCAGCAGTTCGTGGACTAGCGGAGCCTACGAGCAGTACTTC.

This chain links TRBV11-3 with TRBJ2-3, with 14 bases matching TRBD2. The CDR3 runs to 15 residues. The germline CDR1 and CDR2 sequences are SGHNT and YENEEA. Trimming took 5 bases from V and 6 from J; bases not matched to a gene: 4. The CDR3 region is CASSIGTSGSDTQYF. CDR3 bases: TGTGCCAGCAGCATCGGGACTAGCGGGAGTGATACGCAGTATTTT. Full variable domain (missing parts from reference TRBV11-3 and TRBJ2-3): EAGVVQSPRYKIIEKKQPVAFWCNPISGHNTLYWYLQNLGQGPELLIRYENEEAVDDSQLPKDRFSAERLKGVDSTLKIQPAELGDSAVYLCASSIGTSGSDTQYFGPGTRLTVL.

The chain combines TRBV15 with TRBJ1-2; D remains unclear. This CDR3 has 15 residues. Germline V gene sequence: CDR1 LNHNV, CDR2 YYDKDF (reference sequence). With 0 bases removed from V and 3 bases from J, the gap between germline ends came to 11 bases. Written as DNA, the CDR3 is TGTGCCACCAGCAGAGATCCGCGGGGTGACTATGGCTACACCTTC. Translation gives CATSRDPRGDYGYTF.

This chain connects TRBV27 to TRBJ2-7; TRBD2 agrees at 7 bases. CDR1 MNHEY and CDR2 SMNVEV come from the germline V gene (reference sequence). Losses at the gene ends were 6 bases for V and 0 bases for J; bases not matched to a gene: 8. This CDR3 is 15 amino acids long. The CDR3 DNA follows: TGTGCCAGCAGGAACGCCGGGGGGAGCTCCTACGAGCAGTACTTC. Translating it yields CASRNAGGSSYEQYF.

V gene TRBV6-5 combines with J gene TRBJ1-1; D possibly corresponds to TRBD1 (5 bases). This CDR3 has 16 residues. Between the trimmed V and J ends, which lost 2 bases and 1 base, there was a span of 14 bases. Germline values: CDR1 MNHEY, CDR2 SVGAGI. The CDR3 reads CASSYGVGTRNTEAFF. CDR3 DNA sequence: TGTGCCAGCAGTTACGGTGTTGGGACTCGGAACACTGAAGCTTTCTTT.

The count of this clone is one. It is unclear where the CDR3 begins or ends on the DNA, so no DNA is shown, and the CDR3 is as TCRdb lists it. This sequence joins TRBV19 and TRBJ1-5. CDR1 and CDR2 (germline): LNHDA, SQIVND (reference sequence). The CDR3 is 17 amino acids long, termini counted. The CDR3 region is CASSIASGRDSNQPQHF.

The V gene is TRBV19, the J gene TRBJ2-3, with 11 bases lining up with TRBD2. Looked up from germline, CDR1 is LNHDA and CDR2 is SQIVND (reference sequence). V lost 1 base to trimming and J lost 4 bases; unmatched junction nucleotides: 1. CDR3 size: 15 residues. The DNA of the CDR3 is TGTGCCAGTAGTATAGGTAGCGGGGGGGCAGATACGCAGTATTTT. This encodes CASSIGSGGADTQYF.

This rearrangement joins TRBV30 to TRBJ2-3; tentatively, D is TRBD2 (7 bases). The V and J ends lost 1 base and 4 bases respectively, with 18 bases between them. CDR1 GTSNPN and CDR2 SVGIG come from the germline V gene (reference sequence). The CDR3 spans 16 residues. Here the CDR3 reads CAWSAWGGQQSDTQYF. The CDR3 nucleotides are TGTGCCTGGAGTGCTTGGGGGGGCCAGCAATCAGATACGCAGTATTTT.

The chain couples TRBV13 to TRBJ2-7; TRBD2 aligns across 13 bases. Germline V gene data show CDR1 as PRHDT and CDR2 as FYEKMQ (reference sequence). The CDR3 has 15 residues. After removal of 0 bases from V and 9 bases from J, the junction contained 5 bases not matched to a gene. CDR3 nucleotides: TGTGCCAGCAGCTTAGGGACTAGCGGGGGGAGGAGGCAGTACTTC. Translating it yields CASSLGTSGGRRQYF.

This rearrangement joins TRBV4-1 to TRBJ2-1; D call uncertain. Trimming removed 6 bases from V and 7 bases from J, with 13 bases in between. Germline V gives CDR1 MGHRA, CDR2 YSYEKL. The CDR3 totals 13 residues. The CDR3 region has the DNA TGCGCCAGCAGTCACCTAAACCCAAATGAGCAGTTCTTC. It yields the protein CASSHLNPNEQFF.

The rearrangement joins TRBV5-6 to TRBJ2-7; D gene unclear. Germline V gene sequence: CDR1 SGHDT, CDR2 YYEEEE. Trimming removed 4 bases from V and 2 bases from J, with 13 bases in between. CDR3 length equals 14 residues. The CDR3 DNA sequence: TGTGCCAGCAGCGCCGACTTAGGAGCCTACGAGCAGTACTTC. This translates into CASSADLGAYEQYF.